This T cell receptor beta chain was captured in a study of shared clonotypes between healthy human individuals. Study-wide context: CD4 naive and memory got three plates each, CD8 naive two, CD8 memory one. Findings and caveats of the study: How much donors shared clonotypes was expected to be affected by sequencing depth.

Naive CD8 cells were CD45RO-negative, positively selected for CCR7, excluding terminally differentiated effector memory CD45RA+ cells. Comments on this clone: The antigen is not known.

Researchers ran the assay at a deep level. Across several immunoSEQ plates, the genomic DNA of each subset was split evenly. Sequencing used immunoSEQ multiplex PCR; TCRdb keeps in-frame clones, though not all of them. Of under 600,000 clones listed, roughly 98% are singletons. Germline lookup yields CDR1 SNHLY and CDR2 FYNNEI. V gave up 2 bases and J gave up 0 bases, with 5 bases separating them. The CDR3 runs 13 residues. The chain carries TRBV2 and TRBJ2-7; D is unresolved. The sequence came from a man younger than 40 in good health. Sequencing was performed on naive CD8+ T cells sorted from blood. The CDR3 here is CASSEKSSYEQYF. For the CDR3, the DNA is TGTGCCAGCAGTGAAAAGAGCTCCTACGAGCAGTACTTC.